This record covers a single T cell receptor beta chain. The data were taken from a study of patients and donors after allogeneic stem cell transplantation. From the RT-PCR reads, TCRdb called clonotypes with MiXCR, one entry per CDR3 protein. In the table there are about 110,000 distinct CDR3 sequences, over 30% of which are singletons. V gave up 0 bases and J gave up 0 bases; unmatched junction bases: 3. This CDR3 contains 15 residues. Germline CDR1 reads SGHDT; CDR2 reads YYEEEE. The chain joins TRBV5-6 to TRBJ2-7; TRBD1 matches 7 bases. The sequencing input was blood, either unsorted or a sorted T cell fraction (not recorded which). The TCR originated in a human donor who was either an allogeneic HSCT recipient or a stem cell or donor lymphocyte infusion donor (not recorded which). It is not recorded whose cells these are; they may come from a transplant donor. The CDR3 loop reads CASSLGQGISYEQYF. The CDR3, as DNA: TGTGCCAGCAGCTTGGGACAGGGAATCTCCTACGAGCAGTACTTC.